This T cell receptor beta chain was identified in a study of regulatory T cells in long-lasting Graves disease. Indicated time point: newly diagnosed GD, antithyroid drugs for less than 3 months. Researchers made the TCR library from RNA that was extracted from PBMCs. Graves' disease diagnosis followed American Thyroid Association guidelines. Many counts were recorded for this clonotype. CDR3 regions were amplified by Arm-PCR using iRepertoire HTBI primers to build TCR beta libraries. TCRdb re-derived calls from the multiplex PCR reads in MiXCR, one entry per CDR3 protein. This table has roughly 610,000 distinct CDR3 sequences, roughly a sixth appearing once. The sample was also linked to a second study, of T cells in Graves' hyperthyroidism and ophthalmopathy.

The sample was peripheral blood mononuclear cells (PBMCs), taken at new diagnosis, from a patient treated with antithyroid drugs. This TCR was sampled from a man younger than 35 with Graves disease.

The DNA of the CDR3 is TGTGCCTGGAATGAAGATCTTAGCAATCAGCCCCAGCATTTT. The encoded protein is CAWNEDLSNQPQHF. V gene TRBV30 combines with J gene TRBJ1-5; no clear D gene. Germline V gene lookup returns CDR1 GTSNPN and CDR2 SVGIG (reference sequence). V was shortened by 4 bases and J by 0 bases, with 10 bases between the two germline ends. The CDR3 has 14 amino acids.